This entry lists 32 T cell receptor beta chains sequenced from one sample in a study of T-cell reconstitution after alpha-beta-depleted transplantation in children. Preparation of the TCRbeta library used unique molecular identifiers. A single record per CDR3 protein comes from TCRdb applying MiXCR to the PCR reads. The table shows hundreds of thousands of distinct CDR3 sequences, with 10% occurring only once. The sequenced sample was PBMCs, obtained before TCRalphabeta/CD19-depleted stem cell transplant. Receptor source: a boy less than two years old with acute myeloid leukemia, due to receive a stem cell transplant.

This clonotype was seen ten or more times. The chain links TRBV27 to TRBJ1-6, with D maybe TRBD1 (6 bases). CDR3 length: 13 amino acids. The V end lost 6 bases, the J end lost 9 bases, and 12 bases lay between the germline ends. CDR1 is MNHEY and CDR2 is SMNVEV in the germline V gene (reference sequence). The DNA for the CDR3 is TGTGCCAGCAGCCCGGCAGGGGTTTCACCCCTCCACTTT. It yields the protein CASSPAGVSPLHF.

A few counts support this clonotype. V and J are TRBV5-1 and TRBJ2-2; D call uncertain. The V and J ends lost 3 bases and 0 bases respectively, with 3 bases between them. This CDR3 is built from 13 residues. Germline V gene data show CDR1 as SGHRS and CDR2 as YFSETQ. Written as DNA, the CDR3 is TGCGCCAGCAGCTCCTCGAACACCGGGGAGCTGTTTTTT. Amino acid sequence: CASSSSNTGELFF.

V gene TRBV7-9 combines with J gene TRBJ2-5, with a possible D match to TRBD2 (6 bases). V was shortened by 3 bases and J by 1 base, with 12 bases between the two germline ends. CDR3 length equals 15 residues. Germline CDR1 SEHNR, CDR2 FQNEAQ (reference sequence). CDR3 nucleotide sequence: TGTGCCAGCAGCTTGGATGCGGGGCTCCAAGAGACCCAGTACTTC. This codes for CASSLDAGLQETQYF.

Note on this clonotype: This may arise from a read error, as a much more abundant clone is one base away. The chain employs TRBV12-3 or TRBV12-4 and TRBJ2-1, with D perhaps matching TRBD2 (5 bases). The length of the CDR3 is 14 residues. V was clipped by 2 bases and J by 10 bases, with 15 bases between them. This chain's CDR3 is CASSLNGWRREQFF. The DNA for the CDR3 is TGTGCCAGCAGTTTAAATGGTTGGCGGAGGGAGCAGTTCTTC.

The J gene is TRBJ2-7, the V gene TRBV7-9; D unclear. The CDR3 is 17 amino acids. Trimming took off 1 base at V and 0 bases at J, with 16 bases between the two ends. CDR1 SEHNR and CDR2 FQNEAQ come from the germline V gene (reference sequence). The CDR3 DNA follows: TGTGCCAGCAGCTTAGAAGATTCCTCCCCACTCTCCTACGAGCAGTACTTC. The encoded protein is CASSLEDSSPLSYEQYF.

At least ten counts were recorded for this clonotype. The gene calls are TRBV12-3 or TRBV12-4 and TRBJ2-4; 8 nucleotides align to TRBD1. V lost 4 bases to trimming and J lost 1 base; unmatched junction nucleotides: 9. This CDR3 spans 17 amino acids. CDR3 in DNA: TGTGCCAGCAGTTCCACCCAGGGGGCGAATGCCAAAAACATTCAGTACTTC. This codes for CASSSTQGANAKNIQYF.

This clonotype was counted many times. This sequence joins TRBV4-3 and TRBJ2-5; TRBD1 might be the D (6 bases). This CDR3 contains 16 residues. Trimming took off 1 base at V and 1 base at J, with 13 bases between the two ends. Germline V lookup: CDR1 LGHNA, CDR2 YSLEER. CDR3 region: CASSQVLAGAQETQYF. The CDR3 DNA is TGCGCCAGCAGCCAAGTTTTGGCAGGGGCCCAAGAGACCCAGTACTTC.

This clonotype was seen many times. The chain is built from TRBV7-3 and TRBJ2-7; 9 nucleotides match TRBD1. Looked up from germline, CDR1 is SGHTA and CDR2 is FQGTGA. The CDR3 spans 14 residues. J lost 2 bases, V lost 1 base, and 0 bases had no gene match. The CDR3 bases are TGTGCCAGCAGCTTAAACAGGGGGCCCTACGAGCAGTACTTC. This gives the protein CASSLNRGPYEQYF.

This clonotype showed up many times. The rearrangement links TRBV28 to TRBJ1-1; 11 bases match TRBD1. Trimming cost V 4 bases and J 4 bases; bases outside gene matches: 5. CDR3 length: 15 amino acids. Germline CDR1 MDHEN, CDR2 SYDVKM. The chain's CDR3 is CASSSTGTGGTEAFF. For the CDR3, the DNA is TGTGCCAGCAGTTCGACCGGGACAGGGGGCACTGAAGCTTTCTTT.

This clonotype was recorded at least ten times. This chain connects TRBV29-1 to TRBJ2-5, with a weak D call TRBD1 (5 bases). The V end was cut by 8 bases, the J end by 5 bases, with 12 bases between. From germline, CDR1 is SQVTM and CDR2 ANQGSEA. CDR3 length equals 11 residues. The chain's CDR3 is CSSPGWETQYF. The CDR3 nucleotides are TGCAGCTCCCCAGGGTGGGAGACCCAGTACTTC.

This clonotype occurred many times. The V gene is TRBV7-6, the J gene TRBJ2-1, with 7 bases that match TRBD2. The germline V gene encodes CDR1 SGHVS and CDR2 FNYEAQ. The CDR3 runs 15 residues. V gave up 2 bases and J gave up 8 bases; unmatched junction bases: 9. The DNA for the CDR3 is TGTGCCAGCAGCTTATCGGGAGGTAGCGCTGATGAGCAGTTCTTC. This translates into CASSLSGGSADEQFF.

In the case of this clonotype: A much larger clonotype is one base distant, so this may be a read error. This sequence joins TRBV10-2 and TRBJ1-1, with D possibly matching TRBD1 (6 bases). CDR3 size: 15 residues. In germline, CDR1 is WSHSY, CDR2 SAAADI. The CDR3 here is CASSERSTGNTEASF. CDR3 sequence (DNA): TGCGCCAGCAGTGAAAGGTCAACAGGGAACACTGAAGCTTCCTTT.

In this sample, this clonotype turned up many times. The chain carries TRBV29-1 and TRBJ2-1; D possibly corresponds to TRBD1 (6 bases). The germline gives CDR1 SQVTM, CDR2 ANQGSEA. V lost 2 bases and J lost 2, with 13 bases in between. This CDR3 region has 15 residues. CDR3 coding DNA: TGCAGCGTTGAAATTACAGGGTCCCCCTACAATGAGCAGTTCTTC. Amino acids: CSVEITGSPYNEQFF.

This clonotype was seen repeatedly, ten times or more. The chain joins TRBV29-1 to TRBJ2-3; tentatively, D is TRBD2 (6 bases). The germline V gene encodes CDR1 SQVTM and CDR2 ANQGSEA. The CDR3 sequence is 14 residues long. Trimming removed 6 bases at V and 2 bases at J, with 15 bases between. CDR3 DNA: TGCAGCGTCGGCGGGGTTCCGCCCACAGATACGCAGTATTTT. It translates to CSVGGVPPTDTQYF.

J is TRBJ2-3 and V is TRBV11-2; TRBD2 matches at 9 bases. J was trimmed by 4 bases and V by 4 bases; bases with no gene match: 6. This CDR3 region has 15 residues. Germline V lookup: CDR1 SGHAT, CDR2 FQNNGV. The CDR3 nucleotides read TGTGCCAGCAGCTCTCTAGCGGGATTTGCAGATACGCAGTATTTT. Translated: CASSSLAGFADTQYF.

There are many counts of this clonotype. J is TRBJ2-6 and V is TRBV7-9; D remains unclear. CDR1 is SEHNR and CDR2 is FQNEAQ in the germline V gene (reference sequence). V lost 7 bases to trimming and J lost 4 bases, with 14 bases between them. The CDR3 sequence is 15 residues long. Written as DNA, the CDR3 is TGTGCCAGCATCTCTAACGGGTCCGGGGCCAACGTCCTGACTTTC. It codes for CASISNGSGANVLTF.

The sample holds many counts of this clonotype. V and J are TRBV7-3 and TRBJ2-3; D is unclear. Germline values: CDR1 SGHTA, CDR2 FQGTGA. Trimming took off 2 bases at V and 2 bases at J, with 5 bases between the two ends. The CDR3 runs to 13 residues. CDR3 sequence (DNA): TGTGCCAGCAGCTTACGGCCCACAGATACGCAGTATTTT. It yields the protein CASSLRPTDTQYF.

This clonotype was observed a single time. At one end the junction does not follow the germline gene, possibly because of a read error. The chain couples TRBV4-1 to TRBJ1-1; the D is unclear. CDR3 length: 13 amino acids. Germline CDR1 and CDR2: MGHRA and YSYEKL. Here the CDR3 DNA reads TGTGCCATGGGCCCCGGGCTGAACACTGAAGCTTTCTTT. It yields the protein CAMGPGLNTEAFF.

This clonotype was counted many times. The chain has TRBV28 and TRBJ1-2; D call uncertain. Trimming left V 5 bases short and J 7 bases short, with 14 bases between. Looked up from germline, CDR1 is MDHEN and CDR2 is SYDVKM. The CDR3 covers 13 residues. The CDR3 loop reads CASSAYSGVGYTF. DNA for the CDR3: TGTGCCAGCAGTGCCTACTCTGGGGTTGGCTACACCTTC.

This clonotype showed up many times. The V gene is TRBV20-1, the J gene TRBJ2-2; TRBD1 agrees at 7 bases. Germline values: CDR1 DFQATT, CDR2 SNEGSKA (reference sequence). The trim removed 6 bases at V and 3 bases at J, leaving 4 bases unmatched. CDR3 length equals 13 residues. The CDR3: CSATQGYTGELFF. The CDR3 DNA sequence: TGCAGTGCAACACAGGGGTACACCGGGGAGCTGTTTTTT.

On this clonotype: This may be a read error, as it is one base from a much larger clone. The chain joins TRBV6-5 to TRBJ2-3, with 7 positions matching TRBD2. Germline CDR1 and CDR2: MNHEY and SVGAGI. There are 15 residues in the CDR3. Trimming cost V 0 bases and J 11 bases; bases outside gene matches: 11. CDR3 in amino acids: CASSYSRRLAQRQYF. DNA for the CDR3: TGTGCCAGCAGTTACTCGAGGAGACTAGCCCAAAGGCAGTATTTT.

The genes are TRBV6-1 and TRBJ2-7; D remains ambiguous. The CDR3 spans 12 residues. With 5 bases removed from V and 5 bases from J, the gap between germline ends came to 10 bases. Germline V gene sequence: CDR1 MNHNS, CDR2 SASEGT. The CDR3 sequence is CASSRRNDEQYF. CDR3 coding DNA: TGTGCCAGCAGTCGAAGAAACGACGAGCAGTACTTC.

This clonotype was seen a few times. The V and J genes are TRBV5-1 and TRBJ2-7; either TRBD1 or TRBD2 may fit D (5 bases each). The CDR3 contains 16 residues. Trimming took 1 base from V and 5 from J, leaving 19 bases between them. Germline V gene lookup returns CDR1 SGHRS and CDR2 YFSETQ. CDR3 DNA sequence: TGCGCCAGCAGCTTGTGGAAGGGGTTCACCGGGGACGAGCAGTACTTC. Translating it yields CASSLWKGFTGDEQYF.

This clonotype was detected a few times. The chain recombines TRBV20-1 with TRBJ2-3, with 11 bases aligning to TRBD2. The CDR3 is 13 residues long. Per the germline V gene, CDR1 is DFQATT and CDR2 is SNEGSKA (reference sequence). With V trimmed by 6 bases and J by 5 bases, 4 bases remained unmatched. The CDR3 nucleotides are TGCAGTGCCTCCGGACTAGCGGGAGATACGCAGTATTTT. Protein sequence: CSASGLAGDTQYF.

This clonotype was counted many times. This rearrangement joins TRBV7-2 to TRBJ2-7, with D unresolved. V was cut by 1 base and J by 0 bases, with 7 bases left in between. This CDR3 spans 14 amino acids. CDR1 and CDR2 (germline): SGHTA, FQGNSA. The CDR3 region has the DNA TGTGCCAGCAGCTTAGAGGCCAGCTCCTACGAGCAGTACTTC. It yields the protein CASSLEASSYEQYF. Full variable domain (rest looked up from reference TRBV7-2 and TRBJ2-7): GAGVSQSPSNKVTEKGKDVELRCDPISGHTALYWYRQSLGQGLEFLIYFQGNSAPDKSGLPSDRFSAERTGGSVSTLTIQRTQQEDSAVYLCASSLEASSYEQYFGPGTRLTVT.

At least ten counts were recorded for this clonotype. CDR3: CASRLGLAGGETQYF. DNA for the CDR3: TGTGCCAGCAGATTGGGACTAGCGGGAGGTGAGACCCAGTACTTC. V and J are TRBV12-3 or TRBV12-4 and TRBJ2-5, with 15 nucleotides matching TRBD2. V lost 6 bases, J lost 5 bases, and 4 bases stayed unmatched. This CDR3 spans 15 amino acids.

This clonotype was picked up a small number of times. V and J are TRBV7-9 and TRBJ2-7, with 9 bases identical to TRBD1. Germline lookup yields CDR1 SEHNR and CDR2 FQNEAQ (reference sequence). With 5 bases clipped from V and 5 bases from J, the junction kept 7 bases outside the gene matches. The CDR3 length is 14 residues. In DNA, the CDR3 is TGTGCCAGCAGCCCACCGGGACAGGGCCACGAGCAGTACTTC. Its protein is CASSPPGQGHEQYF.

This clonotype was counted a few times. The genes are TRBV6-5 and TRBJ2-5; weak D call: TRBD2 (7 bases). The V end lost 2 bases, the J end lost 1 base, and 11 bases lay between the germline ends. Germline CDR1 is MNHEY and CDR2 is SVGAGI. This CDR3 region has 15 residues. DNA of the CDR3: TGTGCCAGCAGTTACGGGGGGGCCCCCCAAGAGACCCAGTACTTC. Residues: CASSYGGAPQETQYF.

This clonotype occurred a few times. The CDR3 DNA is TGTGCCATCAGCATTTTCAATGAGCAGTTCTTC. Residues: CAISIFNEQFF. V usage is TRBV10-3 and J usage is TRBJ2-1; D is unclear. This CDR3 is built from 11 residues. The V and J ends lost 6 bases and 6 bases respectively, with 6 bases between them. The germline V gene has CDR1 ENHRY and CDR2 SYGVKD.

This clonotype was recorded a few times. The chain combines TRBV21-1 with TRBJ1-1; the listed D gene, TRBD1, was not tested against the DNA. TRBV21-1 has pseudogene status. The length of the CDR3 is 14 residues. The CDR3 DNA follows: TGTGCCAGCAGCAAAGAAGTAGGGGGGACTGAAGCTTTCTTT. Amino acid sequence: CASSKEVGGTEAFF.

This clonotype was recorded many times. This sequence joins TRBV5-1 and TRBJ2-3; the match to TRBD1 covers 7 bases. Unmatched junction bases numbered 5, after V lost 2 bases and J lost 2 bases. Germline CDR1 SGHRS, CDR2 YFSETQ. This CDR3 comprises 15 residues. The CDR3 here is CASSLRGQTTDTQYF. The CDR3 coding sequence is TGCGCCAGCAGCTTAAGGGGACAGACCACAGATACGCAGTATTTT.

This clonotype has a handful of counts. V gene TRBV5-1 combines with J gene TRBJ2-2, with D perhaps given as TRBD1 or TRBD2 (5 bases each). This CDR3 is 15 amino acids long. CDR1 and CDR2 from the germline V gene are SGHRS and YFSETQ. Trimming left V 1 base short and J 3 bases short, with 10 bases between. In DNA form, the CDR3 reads TGCGCCAGCAGCTTGTTAGGGGAGTACACCGGGGAGCTGTTTTTT. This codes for CASSLLGEYTGELFF.